Sequencing of this T cell receptor (beta chain) was carried out in a study of T cells after yellow fever vaccination. A 5'RACE template-switching step, the method used to make TCR cDNA, added a universal primer site and UMIs. TCRdb reprocessed the 5' RACE reads with MiXCR, giving one entry per CDR3 protein. The sample records hundreds of thousands of distinct CDR3 sequences, around 6.4% being singletons. This clonotype was observed at least ten times. Germline lookup yields CDR1 SQVTM and CDR2 ANQGSEA. The CDR3 loop spans 12 amino acids. V was trimmed by 4 bases and J by 1 base, leaving 7 bases between them.

The sequences come from PBMCs, collected 5 days after the yellow fever booster vaccination. The chain recombines TRBV29-1 with TRBJ2-5; D is ambiguous. This TCR was sampled from a man between 25 and 39 years old who received the YFV17D yellow fever vaccine. In nucleotides, the CDR3 is TGCAGCGTTGGCGGCCCCCAAGAGACCCAGTACTTC. Residues: CSVGGPQETQYF.